The 2 T cell receptor beta chains presented below share a single source sample, sequenced in a study of T cells in Graves' hyperthyroidism and ophthalmopathy. TCR beta CDR3 region amplification was performed from RNA transcripts. HTBI primers drove first-round RT-PCR of the TCR CDR3. From the multiplex PCR reads, TCRdb called clonotypes with MiXCR, one entry per CDR3 protein. The sample contains 190,000 or so distinct CDR3 sequences, approximately 16% of which appear only once. Specimen: blood. These receptors originate from a man between 40 and 49 years old with Graves' hyperthyroidism.

This clonotype has a handful of counts. The J gene is TRBJ2-5, the V gene TRBV20-1, with D possibly TRBD2 on 5 matching bases. CDR3 length: 14 residues. Trimming stripped 6 bases from V and 2 bases from J, with 16 bases between. From germline, CDR1 is DFQATT and CDR2 SNEGSKA (reference sequence). The CDR3 nucleotides are TGCAGTGCCGTCCATGTAGCGAGACAAGAGACCCAGTACTTC. This codes for CSAVHVARQETQYF.

This clonotype showed up just a few times. The rearrangement links TRBV25-1 to TRBJ1-2; 9 bases line up with TRBD1. V gave up 10 bases and J gave up 6 bases; unmatched junction bases: 6. The CDR3 covers 12 residues. Germline assignment: CDR1 MGHDK and CDR2 SYGVNS. Written as DNA, the CDR3 is TGTGCCACCCTACAGGGGGCCCATGGCTACACCTTC. Translation: CATLQGAHGYTF.